This TCR beta chain emerged from a study of T cells after yellow fever vaccination. Study details: Fractions of limited cellularity were prepared by means of SMART-Seq v4 Ultra Low Input.

The TCR cDNA carried a universal primer site and UMIs from 5'RACE template switching. TCRdb passed the 5' RACE reads through MiXCR, listing each CDR3 protein once. Among a few hundred thousand distinct CDR3 sequences listed, 8.7% were seen once. This CDR3 spans 14 amino acids. The germline V gene has CDR1 DFQATT and CDR2 SNEGSKA (reference sequence). V lost 2 bases, J lost 5 bases, and 15 bases lay in between. The chain is built from TRBV20-1 and TRBJ2-5; D is tentatively TRBD1 or TRBD2 (5 bases each). The TCR originated in a man younger than 35 who received the YFV17D yellow fever vaccine. Sample: PBMCs, taken on the day of the first yellow fever vaccination. The CDR3 DNA reads TGCAGTGCTAGAATGAGGGGCCGCGGGGAGACCCAGTACTTC. It yields the protein CSARMRGRGETQYF.